The 16 T cell receptor beta chains given below trace back to one sample, sequenced in a study of blood T cell repertoires in COVID-19. TCRdb's table, derived via immunoSEQ multiplex PCR, lists solely in-frame clones and lacks some. The sample lists roughly 150,000 clones; around 90% were seen once. Material: peripheral blood. These receptors all stem from a man in his 60s with active or convalescent COVID-19.

This clone was recorded once. V and J are TRBV27 and TRBJ2-3, with 9 bases aligning to TRBD2. Germline V gene sequence: CDR1 MNHEY, CDR2 SMNVEV (reference sequence). J was trimmed by 2 bases and V by 8 bases; bases with no gene match: 14. This CDR3 is 17 amino acids long. As DNA, the CDR3 is TGTGCCAGCGGGCTCTTAGCGGGAGACGGGTTCACAGATACGCAGTATTTT. As protein: CASGLLAGDGFTDTQYF.

V and J are TRBV7-2 and TRBJ2-5; 10 bases align to TRBD1. From germline, CDR1 is SGHTA and CDR2 FQGNSA. Trimming cost V 2 bases and J 5 bases; bases outside gene matches: 5. CDR3 length: 15 residues. The CDR3 DNA sequence: TGTGCCAGCAGCTTAATGGGACAGGGGAAGGAGACCCAGTACTTC. Translated: CASSLMGQGKETQYF.

The V and J genes are TRBV6-2 or TRBV6-3 and TRBJ2-5; 14 bases are shared with TRBD2. Per germline, CDR1 MNHEY and CDR2 SVGEGT. Trimming took 5 bases from V and 5 from J; bases not matched to a gene: 10. The CDR3 covers 17 residues. CDR3 protein: CASSLRLAGGPRETQYF. For the CDR3, the DNA is TGTGCCAGCAGTCTCCGACTAGCGGGGGGGCCTAGGGAGACCCAGTACTTC.

This chain joins TRBV27 and TRBJ1-5, with unresolved D. V lost 4 bases to trimming and J lost 2 bases, with 9 bases between them. The germline gives CDR1 MNHEY, CDR2 SMNVEV (reference sequence). CDR3 length: 14 amino acids. CDR3 sequence: CASSYDVGNQPQHF. CDR3 nucleotides: TGTGCCAGCAGTTATGATGTAGGCAATCAGCCCCAGCATTTT.

This clone appeared a single time. V is TRBV4-1 and J is TRBJ1-2, with 9 bases that match TRBD1. The J segment lost 4 bases and the V segment lost 2 bases, leaving 5 bases of the junction unmatched. From germline, CDR1 is MGHRA and CDR2 YSYEKL. The CDR3 is 15 amino acids. CDR3 region: CASSQPGQGGYGYTF. In DNA form, the CDR3 reads TGCGCCAGCAGCCAACCGGGACAGGGCGGCTATGGCTACACCTTC.

The V and J genes are TRBV4-2 and TRBJ2-2; the D is unclear. Deletions cut 1 base from V and 0 bases from J, with 12 bases between. Germline V gives CDR1 LGHNA, CDR2 YNFKEQ. This CDR3 has 17 residues. Here the CDR3 reads CASSQGRQIANTGELFF. The CDR3 nucleotides are TGTGCCAGCAGCCAAGGTCGTCAGATCGCGAACACCGGGGAGCTGTTTTTT.

This clone was observed once. This rearrangement joins TRBV2 to TRBJ2-6; 8 bases fit TRBD1. V shed 6 bases, J shed 2 bases, and the junction held 3 bases outside the gene matches. The CDR3 contains 15 residues. Germline loops: CDR1 SNHLY, CDR2 FYNNEI. The CDR3 bases are TGTGCCAGCAGCGACAGGGGAACTGGGGCCAACGTCCTGACTTTC. Amino acid sequence: CASSDRGTGANVLTF.

The sample holds one count of this clone. This rearrangement joins TRBV19 to TRBJ1-6; 7 nucleotides line up with TRBD1. Germline trimming cut 7 bases from V and 5 bases from J; bases unmatched to any gene: 11. Germline V CDR1 and CDR2: LNHDA, SQIVND (reference sequence). The CDR3 runs to 16 residues. CDR3 residues: CASTTADRVNNSPLHF. Written as DNA, the CDR3 is TGTGCCAGTACCACAGCCGACAGGGTCAATAATTCACCCCTCCACTTT.

The V and J genes are TRBV7-2 and TRBJ2-7; 10 bases match TRBD1. Looked up from germline, CDR1 is SGHTA and CDR2 is FQGNSA. This CDR3 contains 15 residues. The V and J ends lost 2 bases and 4 bases, in that order; junction bases with no gene match: 5. The CDR3 DNA reads TGTGCCAGCAGCTTATCCGGGACAGGGGTATACGAGCAGTACTTC. It encodes CASSLSGTGVYEQYF.

V and J are TRBV2 and TRBJ1-2; D is possibly TRBD1 (5 bases). V dropped 2 bases and J dropped 13 bases, with 14 bases sitting between them. Germline CDR1 is SNHLY and CDR2 is FYNNEI. The CDR3 totals 12 residues. CDR3 in amino acids: CASSESDRTSTF. As DNA, the CDR3 is TGTGCCAGCAGTGAATCTGACAGAACCTCCACCTTC.

The chain combines TRBV18 with TRBJ1-2; perhaps TRBD1 as D (6 bases). The length of the CDR3 is 16 residues. V was shortened by 5 bases and J by 4 bases, with 20 bases between the two germline ends. Germline V CDR1 and CDR2: KGHSH, LQKENI. For the CDR3, the DNA is TGTGCCAGCTCATCCCGGGACACCTCTCCCGTCTATGGCTACACCTTC. It is translated as CASSSRDTSPVYGYTF.

The chain recombines TRBV10-2 with TRBJ1-5; no definite D call. The CDR3 totals 15 residues. V lost 0 bases, J lost 7 bases, and 13 bases lay in between. Germline V gene data show CDR1 as WSHSY and CDR2 as SAAADI. The CDR3 protein is CASSESYGSGQPQHF. CDR3 bases: TGCGCCAGCAGTGAGTCATACGGGTCGGGGCAGCCCCAGCATTTT.

In regard to this clone: One base away lies a much larger clone, so this may be a sequencing read error. The chain recombines TRBV2 with TRBJ2-7; maybe TRBD1 (5 bases). The germline V gene has CDR1 SNHLY and CDR2 FYNNEI. Deletions cut 6 bases from V and 0 bases from J, with 9 bases between. CDR3 length: 13 amino acids. CDR3 bases: TGTGCCAGCAGAGAGACAGCCTCCTACGAGCAGTACTTC. Protein: CASRETASYEQYF.

This clone was observed a single time. The V and J genes are TRBV12-3 or TRBV12-4 and TRBJ1-6; the D is unclear. Trimming removed 6 bases from V and 7 bases from J, with 7 bases in between. The CDR3 has 12 residues. The CDR3 reads CASRTQNSPLHF. CDR3 DNA: TGTGCCAGCAGGACACAGAATTCACCCCTCCACTTT.

The V call is TRBV29-1, the J call TRBJ2-3, with TRBD2 identical over 8 bases. V was pared by 5 bases and J by 2 bases, with 6 bases of the junction left unmatched. CDR3 length: 14 residues. Germline V lookup: CDR1 SQVTM, CDR2 ANQGSEA. In DNA form, the CDR3 reads TGCAGCGTTAGCACTAGCGGCAACACAGATACGCAGTATTTT. This codes for CSVSTSGNTDTQYF.

This chain joins TRBV24-1 and TRBJ2-3; 7 bases fit TRBD2. The V gene end was trimmed by 5 bases and the J gene end by 1 base; junction bases not matched to a gene: 5. Germline V gives CDR1 KGHDR, CDR2 SFDVKD. The CDR3 has 15 amino acids. CDR3 nucleotide sequence: TGTGCCACCAGTGGTACTAGCGCTGGCACAGATACGCAGTATTTT. Amino acid sequence: CATSGTSAGTDTQYF.